The following is a T cell receptor beta chain sequence with its context. Its antigen remains undetermined. No base quality information exists; no much larger clone differs at one position. The immunoSEQ Assay, a bias-controlled multiplex PCR, was used to amplify TCRbeta CDR3 regions from genomic DNA. Turning to the authors' computational methods: Nucleated cell counts per sample were estimated from amplification of reference gene primers within the assay. Sequence reads were collapsed and filtered to measure the absolute abundance of every unique TCRbeta CDR3 rearrangement. For each sample, productive Simpson clonality was calculated as the square root of Simpson's diversity index across productive rearrangements. Held by TCRdb, this immuneACCESS table contains in-frame sequences only and omits some clones. Under half of the omission traces to an unresolved V gene where checked; the cause of the rest is unknown. V and J calls and clone size are given by that table; D and trimming were obtained from the DNA. The sample table records about 480,000 clones; approximately 90% of these occur just once. The biggest ten clones account for 4.3% of the sample.

The sample is drawn from a study of blood T cell repertoires in COVID-19 (dated by TCRdb to 2020 to 2022). About the investigation overall: Collaborator samples came from the United States, Italy and Spain and covered acute and convalescent phases of COVID-19. Where available, HLA class I and class II types were obtained from metadata supplied by the sample provider rather than from assay-based typing. The dataset comprised deeply sampled blood TCRbeta repertoires from subjects exposed to, actively infected with, or recovered from COVID-19. A de-identified subject ID, COVID-19 status, age in years and sex were almost always included in the sample metadata. The prospective study material was composed of cDNA or gDNA derived from T cells, B-cell-depleted T cells, or PBMCs. The samples were drawn from the first 160 participants of the ongoing ImmuneRACE study and from under 1,500 subjects provided by 6 global collaborators. The repertoires were made available in a free public database intended to serve as a resource for research on the immune response to SARS-CoV-2. Here is what the overall study found, with its caveats: Clinical and demographic metadata were provided uncurated, with the amount varying by source and participant.

V is cut by 6 bases and J by 3 bases, and the space between the germline ends is 9 bases. The cysteine opens and the phenylalanine closes a CDR3 of 13 amino acids. The sequence is cut down to CDR3 DNA, 39 bases in frame from base 1. The germline V gene provides CDR1 MDHEN and CDR2 SYDVKM. Whole blood was collected in K2EDTA tubes by collaborating institutions according to the institutions' own protocols. Collaborator samples were shipped for TCRbeta analysis as frozen whole blood, isolated PBMCs, or DNA extracted from either sample type. The sample consisted of peripheral blood. The sequence came from a woman aged 30 to 39 with acute or convalescent COVID-19. The rearranged segments are TRBV28 and TRBJ2-1, and perhaps TRBD1 as D gene, on 6 matching bases. The DNA sequence reads TGTGCCAGCAGCCGGGACAACTACAATGAGCAGTTCTTC. This yields the protein CASSRDNYNEQFF.